This entry concerns a single T cell receptor (beta chain). Random hexamers primed reverse transcription of about 0.45 to 1 ug RNA. TCRdb reprocessed the immunoSEQ multiplex PCR reads with MiXCR, giving one entry per CDR3 protein. In the table there are roughly 400,000 distinct CDR3 sequences, approximately 85% of which are singletons. The sample is drawn from a study of CD8 T cells in Susac syndrome. The germline gives CDR1 SGHAT, CDR2 FQNNGV. The CDR3 runs 15 residues. V gave up 3 bases and J gave up 1 base, with 13 bases separating them. The TCR comes from a human donor with multiple sclerosis. V gene TRBV11-2 combines with J gene TRBJ2-7; D gene ambiguous. Material: CD8+ T cells from PBMCs. Written as DNA, the CDR3 is TGTGCCAGCAGCTTTCGCACGGTCCCTTCCTACGAGCAGTACTTC. Translating it yields CASSFRTVPSYEQYF.